This T cell receptor beta chain stems from a study of blood T cells in healthy people across ages. There are many counts of this clonotype. Antigen unknown. J gave up 8 bases and V 3 bases, and 11 bases lay outside the gene matches. This CDR3 region has 16 residues. Germline V lookup: CDR1 SGHTA, CDR2 FQGNSA. Next came a second PCR, run for roughly 7 to 12 cycles, which used a sample-barcoded 5' primer along with a J-beta primer mix. TCRdb called the 5' RACE reads again in MiXCR, with one record for every CDR3 protein. The data show hundreds of thousands of distinct CDR3 sequences, with about 30% seen just once and approximately 15% held by the top ten. Study-wide points: PBMCs were not sorted, which prevented a conclusive comparison of naive versus antigen-experienced cells.

Peripheral blood, around 9.4 milliliters per donor, was collected. The TCR was taken from a woman of 80 years or more in good health. The sequenced material came from blood. The chain employs TRBV7-2 and TRBJ2-1; TRBD1 matches 9 bases. The CDR3 loop reads CASSFWDRADLDEQFF. In DNA form, the CDR3 reads TGTGCCAGCAGCTTTTGGGACAGGGCGGATCTGGATGAGCAGTTCTTC.